What follows are 4 T cell receptor beta chains derived from one specimen sequenced in a study of blood T cell repertoires in COVID-19. Profiled with immunoSEQ multiplex PCR; TCRdb holds only in-frame clones, not every one. The data contain approximately 170,000 clones, roughly 84% of them singletons. Sequenced: peripheral blood. These receptors all come from an elderly man with COVID-19, enrolled during active disease.

This clone was seen a few times. The chain couples TRBV28 to TRBJ2-7, with D possibly being TRBD1 (7 bases). V lost 2 bases, J lost 2 bases, and 10 bases lay in between. The CDR3 is 14 residues long. Germline CDR1 and CDR2: MDHEN and SYDVKM. In DNA, the CDR3 is TGTGCCAGCAGTTTAGGAGGGGGCCCCTACGAGCAGTACTTC. It codes for CASSLGGGPYEQYF.

The V and J genes are TRBV7-2 and TRBJ2-3; no clear D gene. The germline V gene has CDR1 SGHTA and CDR2 FQGNSA. This CDR3 is built from 14 residues. Between the trimmed V and J ends, which lost 3 bases and 0 bases, there was a span of 7 bases. The CDR3, as DNA: TGTGCCAGCAGCTTGGGCCCGAGCACAGATACGCAGTATTTT. This sequence encodes CASSLGPSTDTQYF.

The rearrangement joins TRBV5-4 to TRBJ2-5; TRBD1 might be the D (5 bases). Trimming cost V 4 bases and J 8 bases, with 18 bases left between them. Germline values: CDR1 SGHNT, CDR2 YYREEE (reference sequence). The CDR3 runs 14 residues. CDR3 region: CASSHGAAARTQYF. Written as DNA, the CDR3 is TGTGCCAGCAGCCATGGGGCAGCCGCAAGAACCCAGTACTTC.

The chain combines TRBV5-6 with TRBJ1-6; TRBD1 agrees at 8 bases. This CDR3 has 15 amino acids. Trimming cost V 3 bases and J 10 bases; bases outside gene matches: 9. Germline V CDR1 and CDR2: SGHDT, YYEEEE. CDR3 DNA sequence: TGTGCCAGCAGCTCTTCTGGACAGGGAGGGTCACCCCTCCACTTT. Its translation is CASSSSGQGGSPLHF. The whole variable domain, filled in from reference TRBV5-6 and TRBJ1-6, reads DAGVTQSPTHLIKTRGQQVTLRCSPKSGHDTVSWYQQALGQGPQFIFQYYEEEERQRGNFPDRFSGHQFPNYSSELNVNALLLGDSALYLCASSSSGQGGSPLHFGNGTRLTVT.